The 2 T cell receptor beta chains below were found in one sample sequenced in a study of shared clonotypes between healthy human individuals. TCRdb's table, derived via immunoSEQ multiplex PCR, lists solely in-frame clones and lacks some. The sample shows roughly 2.4 million clones, under 97% of them seen only once. The sequencing input was naive CD4+ T cells sorted from blood. The subset here: CD45RA+ positively selected. These receptors came from a young man in good health.

The V call is TRBV5-1, the J call TRBJ2-2; D possibly corresponds to TRBD2 (5 bases). The germline V gene encodes CDR1 SGHRS and CDR2 YFSETQ. The CDR3 is 14 residues long. With 0 bases removed from V and 6 bases from J, the gap between germline ends came to 9 bases. The CDR3 reads CASSLALGAGELFF. CDR3 coding DNA: TGCGCCAGCAGCTTGGCCCTGGGAGCCGGGGAGCTGTTTTTT.

The gene calls are TRBV7-9 and TRBJ1-5, with 10 bases matching TRBD1. Germline CDR1 is SEHNR and CDR2 is FQNEAQ (reference sequence). V lost 5 bases and J lost 0; bases outside the gene matches: 7. The CDR3 is 17 amino acids. This chain's CDR3 is CASSPGTGDYSNQPQHF. The DNA for the CDR3 is TGTGCCAGCAGCCCCGGGACAGGGGATTATAGCAATCAGCCCCAGCATTTT.